The 9 T cell receptor beta chains below come from one sample, sequenced in a study of T-cell memory formation after mild COVID-19. TCRdb independently ran MiXCR on the 5' RACE reads; one entry per CDR3 protein. The table records 400,000 to 500,000 distinct CDR3 sequences, roughly 18% of them present only once. Sample: PBMCs or a T cell subset sorted from them (not recorded which). The receptor set was obtained from a man in his late teens or twenties who had mild COVID-19 (a few samples of this study predate the infection). Cell type and time point are not known.

The sample holds many counts of this clonotype. The chain uses TRBV5-1 and TRBJ1-1, with 10 bases matching TRBD1. V lost 0 bases and J lost 5; bases outside the gene matches: 1. This CDR3 is 14 amino acids long. CDR1 is SGHRS, CDR2 YFSETQ, per germline. The CDR3 DNA is TGCGCCAGCAGCTTGGGGACAGGGGGGACTGAAGCTTTCTTT. The encoded protein is CASSLGTGGTEAFF.

The chain has TRBV7-9 and TRBJ2-5, with D perhaps given as TRBD1 or TRBD2 (7 bases each). Trimming stripped 7 bases from V and 4 bases from J, with 19 bases between. The germline gives CDR1 SEHNR, CDR2 FQNEAQ (reference sequence). This CDR3 comprises 15 residues. In DNA form, the CDR3 reads TGTGCCAGCATCAACCAGGGGGGGCAGGGAGAGACCCAGTACTTC. It translates to CASINQGGQGETQYF.

V is TRBV9 and J is TRBJ1-5; the D gene is possibly TRBD1 (6 bases). This CDR3 has 15 residues. The V end was cut by 0 bases, the J end by 5 bases, with 12 bases between. CDR1 is SGDLS, CDR2 YYNGEE, per germline. The CDR3 nucleotides read TGTGCCAGCAGCGTAGGGCCGGGGGCAGATCAGCCCCAGCATTTT. Encoded protein: CASSVGPGADQPQHF.

This clonotype was counted only a few times. The chain couples TRBV18 to TRBJ2-3, with D tentatively TRBD1 (6 bases). The V end lost 2 bases, the J end lost 4 bases, and 13 bases lay between the germline ends. The CDR3 has 15 residues. Germline V gene sequence: CDR1 KGHSH, CDR2 LQKENI. The CDR3 DNA reads as TGTGCCAGCTCACCATCCACAGGGTGGGCAGATACGCAGTATTTT. Translating it yields CASSPSTGWADTQYF.

V usage is TRBV4-3 and J usage is TRBJ1-6, with D possibly TRBD1 on 5 matching bases. CDR3 size: 16 residues. Germline V gene lookup returns CDR1 LGHNA and CDR2 YSLEER. V lost 1 base and J lost 7, with 14 bases in between. In DNA, the CDR3 is TGCGCCAGCAGCCAAGTAGTGGCAGGGATGAATTCACCCCTCCACTTT. Residues: CASSQVVAGMNSPLHF.

The gene calls are TRBV5-4 and TRBJ2-5; 7 bases are shared with TRBD2. This CDR3 is 15 amino acids long. CDR1 and CDR2 (germline): SGHNT, YYREEE (reference sequence). Losses at the gene ends were 0 bases for V and 5 bases for J; bases not matched to a gene: 7. CDR3 residues: CASSLGGGRTETQYF. The DNA of the CDR3 is TGTGCCAGCAGCTTGGGGGGAGGGCGAACGGAGACCCAGTACTTC. The variable domain in full, completed from reference TRBV5-4 and TRBJ2-5, reads ETGVTQSPTHLIKTRGQQVTLRCSSQSGHNTVSWYQQALGQGPQFIFQYYREEENGRGNFPPRFSGLQFPNYSSELNVNALELDDSALYLCASSLGGGRTETQYFGPGTRLLVL.

The rearrangement uses TRBV7-2 and TRBJ2-7; maybe TRBD2 (6 bases). The CDR3 is 14 amino acids. Trimming removed 4 bases at V and 7 bases at J, with 17 bases between. The V gene's germline CDR1 is SGHTA and CDR2 FQGNSA. CDR3 nucleotides: TGTGCCAGCAGCTGGAGGGCAGGGACCGAAGAGCAGTACTTC. This gives the protein CASSWRAGTEEQYF.

The V gene is TRBV6-5, the J gene TRBJ2-1; no definite D call. The CDR3 extends over 16 amino acids. Trimming stripped 8 bases from V and 1 base from J, with 18 bases between. The germline V gene encodes CDR1 MNHEY and CDR2 SVGAGI. CDR3 coding DNA: TGTGCCAGCTCTCCCGAGCCAGACGGGTCCTACAATGAGCAGTTCTTC. Translating it yields CASSPEPDGSYNEQFF.

This clonotype came up many times. The rearrangement links TRBV6-2 or TRBV6-3 to TRBJ2-1; possibly TRBD2 for D (5 bases). V lost 3 bases to trimming and J lost 12 bases, with 18 bases between them. This CDR3 contains 14 residues. The V gene's germline CDR1 is MNHEY and CDR2 SVGEGT. The DNA for the CDR3 is TGTGCCAGCAGTTATAGGGTGGGCTTTCGGGGGCAGTTCTTC. Translating it yields CASSYRVGFRGQFF.